This T cell receptor beta chain derives from a study of cytomegalovirus exposure and HLA in healthy donors. This clone was seen a few times. The antigen is undetermined. Amplification used 60 Vbeta primers and 13 Jbeta primers. In the authors' methods: The authors later counted roughly 79 million unique TCR beta chains, some 9.9 million of them shared. The method was immunoSEQ multiplex PCR; TCRdb's version includes in-frame clones alone and lacks a portion of them. D and trimming come from the DNA, and the V and J calls and clone size come from that table. The sample shows about 89,000 clones, 77% of them seen only once. The CDR3 has 15 residues. The V gene's germline CDR1 is LNHDA and CDR2 SQIVND (reference sequence). Trimming left V 1 base short and J 5 bases short, with 14 bases between. The study, taken as a whole, reports: Per a prior analysis, the majority of TCR beta V segments were productive roughly 90% or roughly 30% of the time.

The receptor's source is a man aged 25-45 years in good health and CMV-seronegative. V usage is TRBV19 and J usage is TRBJ2-5, with D maybe TRBD1 (6 bases). Input material: PBMCs. CDR3 amino acids: CASSIVGRGLETQYF. Here the CDR3 DNA reads TGTGCCAGTAGTATAGTCGGCAGGGGCTTGGAGACCCAGTACTTC.